The clone carrying this T cell receptor (beta chain) was detected only once. The source of the sample is a study of PD-1 blockade in classical Hodgkin lymphoma. Clones were read by immunoSEQ multiplex PCR, and TCRdb kept only the in-frame ones, dropping some. The sample holds 30,000 to 35,000 clones, roughly 92% seen once. Time point of the sample: newly diagnosed, previously untreated cHL patient sample. CDR1 and CDR2 (germline): SQVTM, ANQGSEA. V dropped 4 bases and J dropped 4; count of bases not matched to a gene: 10. The CDR3 spans 15 residues. The V gene is TRBV29-1, the J gene TRBJ2-7, with TRBD1 matching over 10 bases. The sequence was obtained from a human donor with classical Hodgkin lymphoma. The sequenced material came from peripheral blood mononuclear cells (PBMCs). The CDR3 DNA follows: TGCAGCGTTGGTCCTTCCGGGACAGGGGCTTACGAGCAGTACTTC. Translated: CSVGPSGTGAYEQYF.